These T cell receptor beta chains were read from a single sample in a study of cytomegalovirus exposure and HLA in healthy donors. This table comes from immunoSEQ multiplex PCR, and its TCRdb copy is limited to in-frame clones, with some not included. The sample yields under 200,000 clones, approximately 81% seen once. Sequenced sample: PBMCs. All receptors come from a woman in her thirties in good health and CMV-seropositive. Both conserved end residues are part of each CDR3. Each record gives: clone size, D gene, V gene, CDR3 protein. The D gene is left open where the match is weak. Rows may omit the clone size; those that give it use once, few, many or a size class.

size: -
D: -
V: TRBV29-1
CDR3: CSVEDLEGNYGYTF

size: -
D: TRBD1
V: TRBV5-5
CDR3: CASSSRRTGLGGNQPQHF

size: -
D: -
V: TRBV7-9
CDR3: CASSIVGKRASSYNEQFF

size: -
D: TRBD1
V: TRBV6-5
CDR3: CASSFDHRGLDEKLFF

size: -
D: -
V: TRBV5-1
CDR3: CASSLAHLYSGNTIYF

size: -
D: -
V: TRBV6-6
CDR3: CASSYVADTQYF

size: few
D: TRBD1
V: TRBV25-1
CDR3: CASSDTGGEAFF

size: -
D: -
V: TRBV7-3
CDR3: CASSLMTGRGYTF

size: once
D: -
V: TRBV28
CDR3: CASTGVYGYTF

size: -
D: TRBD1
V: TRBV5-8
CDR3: CASRIGTGDTNEKLFF

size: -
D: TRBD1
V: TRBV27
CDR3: CASSLLGTGTDEQYF

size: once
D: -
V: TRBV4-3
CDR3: CASSQELSRAAGELFF

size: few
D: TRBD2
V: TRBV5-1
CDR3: CASSLGTSGGRSTDTQYF

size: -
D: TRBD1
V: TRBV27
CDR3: CASSPRTGEATDTQYF

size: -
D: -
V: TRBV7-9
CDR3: CASSLVDSRDEQFF

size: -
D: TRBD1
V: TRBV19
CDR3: CASSSYPTGAGYNEQFF

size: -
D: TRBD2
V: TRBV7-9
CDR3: CSSSGDYSAYEQYF

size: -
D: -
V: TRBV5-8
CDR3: CASSLTTRGESSGNTIYF

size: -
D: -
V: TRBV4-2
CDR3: CASSQDGGRILFF

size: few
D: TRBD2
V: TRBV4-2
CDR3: CASSQGTSDNEQFF

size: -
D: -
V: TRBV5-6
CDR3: CASRRTSGSSIGDEQYF

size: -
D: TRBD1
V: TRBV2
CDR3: CASKGENTGGWTEAFF

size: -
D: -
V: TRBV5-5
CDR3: CASSLPLGGDTEAFF

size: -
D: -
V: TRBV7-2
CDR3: CASRSEQVESRAPLHF

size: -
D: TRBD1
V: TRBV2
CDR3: CASNLQGFGTEAFF

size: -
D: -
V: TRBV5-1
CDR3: CASSSDGGQNEAFF

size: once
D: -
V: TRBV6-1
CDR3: CASSDASPHEQYF

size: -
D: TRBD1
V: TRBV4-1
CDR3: CASSQFPSTGSTDTQYF

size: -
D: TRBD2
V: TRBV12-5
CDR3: CASGSSVGGGVNEQFF

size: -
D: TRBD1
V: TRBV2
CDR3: CASVRDSYLYGYTF

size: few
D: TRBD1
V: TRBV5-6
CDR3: CASRDRSTDTQYF

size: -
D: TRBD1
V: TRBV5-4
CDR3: CASSLRDRGVREQYF

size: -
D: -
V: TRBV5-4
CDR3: CASSATNYGYTF

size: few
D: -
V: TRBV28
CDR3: CASIGGTNQPQHF

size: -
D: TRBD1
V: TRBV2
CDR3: CASSGTGGDQPQHF

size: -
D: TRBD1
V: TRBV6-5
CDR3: CASSPGQGATTEAFF

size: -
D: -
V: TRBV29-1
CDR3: CSVEAKRVMNTEAFF

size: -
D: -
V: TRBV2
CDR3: CASSEASSTKNIQYF

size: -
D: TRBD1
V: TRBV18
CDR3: CASSVRDRGVYEQYF

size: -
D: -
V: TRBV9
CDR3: CASSVAGSQNYGYTF

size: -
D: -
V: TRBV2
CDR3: CASSLQGYSNQPQHF

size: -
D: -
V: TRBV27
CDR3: CASTNGNQPQHF

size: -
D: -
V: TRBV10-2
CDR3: CASRKGLKGEGTDTQYF

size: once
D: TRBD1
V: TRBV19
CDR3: CASMVQGAAQPQHF

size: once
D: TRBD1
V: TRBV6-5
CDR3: CASSLKFAGGTEAFF

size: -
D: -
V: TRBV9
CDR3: CASSLGGGRSYGYTF